The next 13 T cell receptor beta chains were all read from a single sample in a study of T cell repertoires in cytomegalovirus infection. MiXCR, applied by TCRdb to the reads, yields one record per CDR3 protein. The sample lists about 230,000 distinct CDR3 sequences; over 20% were seen once. Sequenced sample: CD8+ T cells from PBMCs. The receptor source for this set is a human donor in good health (CMV status not recorded). Some clones in this sample may be carry-over from other donors' samples.

This clonotype was recorded at least ten times. The J gene is TRBJ2-1, the V gene TRBV7-9, with 13 bases that match TRBD2. Germline CDR1 is SEHNR and CDR2 is FQNEAQ (reference sequence). The CDR3 is 16 residues long. V shed 5 bases, J shed 8 bases, and the junction held 9 bases outside the gene matches. The chain's CDR3 is CASSPTSGGARDEQFF. The CDR3 DNA reads as TGTGCCAGCAGCCCCACTAGCGGGGGGGCCAGAGATGAGCAGTTCTTC. Drawing the rest from reference TRBV7-9 and TRBJ2-1, the complete variable domain is DTGVSQNPRHKITKRGQNVTFRCDPISEHNRLYWYRQTLGQGPEFLTYFQNEAQLEKSRLLSDRFSAERPKGSFSTLEIQRTEQGDSAMYLCASSPTSGGARDEQFFGPGTRLTVL.

This clonotype was counted many times. The chain combines TRBV7-9 with TRBJ2-2; D call uncertain. V shed 3 bases and J shed 4 bases, with 12 bases lying between them. The CDR3 has 15 residues. Germline V gives CDR1 SEHNR, CDR2 FQNEAQ (reference sequence). The CDR3 loop reads CASSLSGLGTGELFF. DNA for the CDR3: TGTGCCAGCAGCTTGTCCGGGCTAGGCACCGGGGAGCTGTTTTTT.

Only a few counts were recorded for this clonotype. V usage is TRBV7-2 and J usage is TRBJ2-2; no definite D call. V shed 1 base and J shed 0 bases, with 12 bases lying between them. The CDR3 has 17 amino acids. From germline, CDR1 is SGHTA and CDR2 FQGNSA. The CDR3 here is CASSLDFTRSNTGELFF. The CDR3 DNA sequence: TGTGCCAGCAGCTTAGATTTTACCCGCTCGAACACCGGGGAGCTGTTTTTT.

The rearrangement uses TRBV24-1 and TRBJ2-7, with 8 bases identical to TRBD2. The germline gives CDR1 KGHDR, CDR2 SFDVKD. CDR3 length: 13 residues. J lost 7 bases, V lost 0 bases, and 1 base had no gene match. CDR3 DNA sequence: TGTGCCACCAGTGATTTGCGGGGGGGAGAGCAGTACTTC. Protein product: CATSDLRGGEQYF.

This clonotype has a handful of counts. This rearrangement joins TRBV2 to TRBJ2-2, with 7 nucleotides matching TRBD2. Germline CDR1 reads SNHLY; CDR2 reads FYNNEI. CDR3 length: 15 residues. Unmatched junction bases numbered 10, after V lost 7 bases and J lost 5 bases. CDR3 nucleotide sequence: TGTGCCAGCATTTCGACTAGCCGGCGAACCGGGGAGCTGTTTTTT. Translating it yields CASISTSRRTGELFF.

This chain joins TRBV6-1 and TRBJ1-4, with unresolved D. The CDR3 totals 14 residues. Per germline, CDR1 MNHNS and CDR2 SASEGT. V gave up 6 bases and J gave up 4 bases, with 12 bases separating them. DNA for the CDR3: TGTGCCAGCAGCGGCGGGATAAGTAATGAAAAACTGTTTTTT. The encoded protein is CASSGGISNEKLFF.

The V gene is TRBV7-8, the J gene TRBJ2-1; 13 bases are shared with TRBD2. From germline, CDR1 is SGHVS and CDR2 FQNEAQ. V was clipped by 2 bases and J by 6 bases; unmatched bases: 1. The CDR3 runs 15 residues. This CDR3 is CASSLTSGGGNEQFF. The CDR3 DNA is TGTGCCAGCAGCTTAACTAGCGGGGGGGGCAATGAGCAGTTCTTC.

The chain combines TRBV7-6 with TRBJ2-7; either TRBD1 or TRBD2 may supply D (6 bases each). V was cut by 7 bases and J by 7 bases, with 14 bases left in between. Germline V gene data show CDR1 as SGHVS and CDR2 as FNYEAQ. The CDR3 spans 12 residues. The chain's CDR3 is CASTPGGREQYF. CDR3 bases: TGTGCCAGCACCCCCGGGGGCAGGGAGCAGTACTTC.

The table lists this clonotype with a few counts. V usage is TRBV19 and J usage is TRBJ2-7; 7 nucleotides line up with TRBD1. Unmatched junction bases numbered 8, after V lost 8 bases and J lost 1 base. There are 14 residues in the CDR3. The germline V gene encodes CDR1 LNHDA and CDR2 SQIVND (reference sequence). CDR3 amino acids: CASGATGQSYEQYF. The CDR3 nucleotides read TGTGCCAGTGGTGCGACAGGGCAATCCTACGAGCAGTACTTC.

This clonotype was counted only a few times. In DNA form, the CDR3 reads TGTGCCAGCAGTTTAGTGCTTAACTCCTACAATGAGCAGTTCTTC. It is translated as CASSLVLNSYNEQFF. The chain recombines TRBV12-3 or TRBV12-4 with TRBJ2-1; D is ambiguous. Trimming took 1 base from V and 0 from J, leaving 7 bases between them. The CDR3 is 15 amino acids.

This clonotype was detected many times. The V and J genes are TRBV7-2 and TRBJ2-3; 10 bases match TRBD1. Germline V gene sequence: CDR1 SGHTA, CDR2 FQGNSA. The junction had 9 bases not matched to a gene; V was cut back by 5 bases and J by 4 bases. This CDR3 is 16 amino acids long. In DNA form, the CDR3 reads TGTGCCAGCAGCCCAACGGGACAGGGGATGCCAGATACGCAGTATTTT. It is translated as CASSPTGQGMPDTQYF.

In its sample, this clonotype was seen many times. V and J are TRBV28 and TRBJ2-2, with D possibly TRBD1 on 6 matching bases. Trimming took 3 bases from V and 4 from J, leaving 12 bases between them. CDR3 length equals 15 residues. Germline V gives CDR1 MDHEN, CDR2 SYDVKM. Here the CDR3 DNA reads TGTGCCAGCAGTTTGTTGGGGGCCGTCACCGGGGAGCTGTTTTTT. Its protein product is CASSLLGAVTGELFF.

The V and J genes are TRBV18 and TRBJ2-3; tentatively, D is TRBD1 or TRBD2 (5 bases each). This CDR3 has 13 amino acids. Trimming removed 0 bases from V and 6 bases from J, with 7 bases in between. CDR1 KGHSH and CDR2 LQKENI come from the germline V gene. The CDR3: CASSPPGDDTQYF. CDR3 DNA sequence: TGTGCCAGCTCACCACCGGGGGACGATACGCAGTATTTT.